A selection of T cell receptor beta chains follows, all from one sample in a study of T cell responses to AZD1222 COVID-19 vaccine. Some clones are missing from TCRdb's copy, which holds only in-frame ones; the method was immunoSEQ multiplex PCR. The sample shows about 51,000 clones, approximately 90% of them seen only once. This material consisted of peripheral blood, taken 28 days after the second AZD1222 dose. These receptors all stem from an adult who received the AZD1222 COVID-19 vaccine. The CDR3 runs from the conserved cysteine through the conserved F or W. The order of the fields is D gene, J gene, clone size, V gene, CDR3 protein. D genes are given only for firm matches. Some rows have no size entry. The others give once, few or many, or a class for an expanded clone.

TRBD2	TRBJ2-1	NA	TRBV5-6	CASRPLAGLYNEQFF
NA	TRBJ2-3	NA	TRBV10-1	CASSEGGSSTDTQYF
TRBD2	TRBJ2-3	NA	TRBV4-1	CASSQDEGPSGGQTDTQYF
NA	TRBJ1-2	few	TRBV10-3	CAISERLDSYGYTF
TRBD2	TRBJ2-3	NA	TRBV20-1	CSPRGTSETDTQYF
TRBD1	TRBJ1-5	NA	TRBV2	CASSGTDSNQPQHF
NA	TRBJ1-3	NA	TRBV2	CASTTGYPSGNTIYF
NA	TRBJ2-3	NA	TRBV4-1	CASSLAWTDFGDTQYF
TRBD1	TRBJ1-1	NA	TRBV5-4	CAVSTDRAGFTEAFF
NA	TRBJ1-5	NA	TRBV5-1	CASSSGQGGQPQHF
NA	TRBJ1-6	few	TRBV11-3	CASSLSPNSPLHF
NA	TRBJ2-7	NA	TRBV2	CASLLAGLSYEQYF
NA	TRBJ2-7	NA	TRBV6-5	CASSFTSSFYEQYF
NA	TRBJ2-2	NA	TRBV2	CASRMDTHTGELFF
NA	TRBJ2-7	NA	TRBV5-1	CASSPQGKSSYEQYF
TRBD2	TRBJ2-7	once	TRBV7-2	CASSLYASGSYEQYF
TRBD1	TRBJ1-4	NA	TRBV27	CASSDTGDRVFRANEKLFF
TRBD2	TRBJ2-7	NA	TRBV2	CASSQDPWREGPYEQYF
NA	TRBJ2-2	NA	TRBV9	CASSVFSRGRSSAAGNTGELFF
NA	TRBJ1-1	once	TRBV11-2	CASSPDPTEAFF
NA	TRBJ1-4	NA	TRBV24-1	CATSEGRQNYREKLFF
NA	TRBJ2-2	NA	TRBV6-6	CASSWNRDPGELFF
TRBD2	TRBJ2-1	NA	TRBV18	CASSPRTSGRAYTNFYNEQFF
TRBD1	TRBJ1-6	NA	TRBV4-3	CASSQRGQVGYNSPLHF
NA	TRBJ1-6	NA	TRBV7-2	CASSLGRPYNSPLHF
TRBD2	TRBJ2-2	NA	TRBV30	CAWSVAGSNTGELFF
NA	TRBJ2-1	NA	TRBV5-1	CASSFLSQGPPWNEQFF
TRBD1	TRBJ2-1	NA	TRBV19	CASSRGTGSNEQFF
TRBD2	TRBJ2-7	NA	TRBV5-1	CASSSSGSEYEQYF
NA	TRBJ1-2	few	TRBV6-5	CASRAHRDGYYGYTF
NA	TRBJ1-2	NA	TRBV5-1	CASSSGDIDGYTF
NA	TRBJ2-7	NA	TRBV3-1/TRBV3-2	CASSQAGGGYEQYF
TRBD1	TRBJ2-1	NA	TRBV11-3	CASSPTGTVRSYNEQFF
NA	TRBJ1-5	NA	TRBV7-2	CASSLFMGARQPQHF
NA	TRBJ2-1	NA	TRBV5-6	CASSLTFGYNSYNEQFF
TRBD2	TRBJ2-1	NA	TRBV29-1	CSVVPSGAYNEQFF
NA	TRBJ1-1	NA	TRBV29-1	CSALNTEAFF
TRBD1	TRBJ2-7	NA	TRBV28	CASTPYPPGTGSEQYF
NA	TRBJ2-1	NA	TRBV19	CASSIGPSVHEQFF